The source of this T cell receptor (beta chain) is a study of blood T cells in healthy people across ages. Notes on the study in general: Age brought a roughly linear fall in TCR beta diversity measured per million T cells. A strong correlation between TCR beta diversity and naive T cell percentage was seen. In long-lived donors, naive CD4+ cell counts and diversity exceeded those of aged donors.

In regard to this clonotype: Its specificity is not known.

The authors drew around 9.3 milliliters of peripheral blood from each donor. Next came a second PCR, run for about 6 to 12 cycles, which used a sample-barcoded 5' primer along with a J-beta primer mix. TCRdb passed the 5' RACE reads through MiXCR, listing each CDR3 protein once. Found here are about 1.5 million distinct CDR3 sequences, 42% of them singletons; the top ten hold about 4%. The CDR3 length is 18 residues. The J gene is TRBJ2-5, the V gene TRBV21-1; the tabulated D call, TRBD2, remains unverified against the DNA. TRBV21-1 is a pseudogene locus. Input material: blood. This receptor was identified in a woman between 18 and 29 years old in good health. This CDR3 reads CASSKTTSGSLVQETQYF. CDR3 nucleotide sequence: TGTGCCAGCAGCAAAACGACTAGCGGGAGTTTAGTACAAGAGACCCAGTACTTC.